Below, 20 T cell receptor beta chains from the same sample are listed, as sequenced in a study of shared clonotypes between healthy human individuals. The protocol was immunoSEQ multiplex PCR, while the TCRdb copy is restricted to in-frame clones and leaves out a portion. Of hundreds of thousands of clones in the sample, around 73% were seen once. The sequenced sample was memory CD4+ T cells sorted from blood. The subset was: CD45RA-negative fraction. The origin of the receptors is a woman aged 25 to 45 in good health.

The chain couples TRBV9 to TRBJ2-7; D is undetermined. Germline loops: CDR1 SGDLS, CDR2 YYNGEE. Trimming took off 0 bases at V and 5 bases at J, with 15 bases between the two ends. This CDR3 has 15 amino acids. The CDR3 region has the DNA TGTGCCAGCAGCGTAGACCTTAACCCGAGCGACGAGCAGTACTTC. Translated: CASSVDLNPSDEQYF. Complete variable domain (other parts from reference TRBV9 and TRBJ2-7): DSGVTQTPKHLITATGQRVTLRCSPRSGDLSVYWYQQSLDQGLQFLIQYYNGEERAKGNILERFSAQQFPDLHSELNLSSLELGDSALYFCASSVDLNPSDEQYFGPGTRLTVT.

The rearrangement links TRBV15 to TRBJ1-2; D is uncertain. The germline V gene encodes CDR1 LNHNV and CDR2 YYDKDF (reference sequence). Trimming left V 5 bases short and J 4 bases short, with 17 bases between. This CDR3 region has 15 residues. This CDR3 is CATSEDRALGYGYTF. CDR3 coding DNA: TGTGCCACCAGCGAAGATAGGGCGCTTGGCTATGGCTACACCTTC.

The chain combines TRBV13 with TRBJ2-1; 8 bases agree with TRBD2. Per germline, CDR1 PRHDT and CDR2 FYEKMQ (reference sequence). Trimming cost V 9 bases and J 8 bases; bases outside gene matches: 12. The CDR3 runs 14 residues. The CDR3 DNA reads as TGTGCCAGTCCGTCCGGGAGGGGATTAGATGAGCAGTTCTTC. Amino acids: CASPSGRGLDEQFF.

In the case of this clone: Since a far larger clone is one base different, this is likely a read error. The chain couples TRBV7-2 to TRBJ2-3, with D hard to call. Germline V lookup: CDR1 SGHTA, CDR2 FQGNSA. V dropped 3 bases and J dropped 2 bases, with 12 bases sitting between them. CDR3 length equals 15 residues. In DNA, the CDR3 is TGTGCCAGCAGCTTGGGTAGTAGGAACACAGATACGCAGTATTTT. As protein: CASSLGSRNTDTQYF.

In this sample, this clone turned up once. The chain links TRBV2 to TRBJ2-1; D may be TRBD1 (5 bases). The CDR3 has 14 residues. The V and J ends lost 7 bases and 9 bases respectively, with 19 bases between them. CDR1 is SNHLY, CDR2 FYNNEI, per germline. CDR3: CASNPDSVGVEQFF. CDR3 DNA: TGTGCCAGCAACCCCGACAGTGTGGGCGTTGAGCAGTTCTTC.

The rearrangement uses TRBV2 and TRBJ2-1; unclear D gene. Germline-derived CDR1 and CDR2 are SNHLY and FYNNEI. V lost 5 bases, J lost 6 bases, and 14 bases lay in between. CDR3 length: 14 amino acids. This chain's CDR3 is CASSPDRRGNEQFF. The DNA of the CDR3 is TGTGCCAGCAGTCCTGATCGACGTGGCAATGAGCAGTTCTTC. The variable domain in full, with the rest retrieved from reference TRBV2 and TRBJ2-1, is EPEVTQTPSHQVTQMGQEVILRCVPISNHLYFYWYRQILGQKVEFLVSFYNNEISEKSEIFDDQFSVERPDGSNFTLKIRSTKLEDSAMYFCASSPDRRGNEQFFGPGTRLTVL.

V usage is TRBV27 and J usage is TRBJ2-5; 7 nucleotides match TRBD1. CDR3 length equals 14 residues. V lost 5 bases to trimming and J lost 0 bases; unmatched junction nucleotides: 3. The germline CDR1 and CDR2 sequences are MNHEY and SMNVEV (reference sequence). The CDR3 DNA reads TGTGCCAGCAGTCGCAGGGGGAACCAAGAGACCCAGTACTTC. This gives the protein CASSRRGNQETQYF.

The chain combines TRBV28 with TRBJ2-1, with 9 nucleotides matching TRBD2. Germline CDR1 MDHEN, CDR2 SYDVKM. The V gene end was trimmed by 8 bases and the J gene end by 0 bases; junction bases not matched to a gene: 14. The CDR3 runs to 18 residues. The CDR3 region is CASPPNIAGALSYNEQFF. CDR3 nucleotide sequence: TGTGCCAGCCCTCCCAACATAGCGGGAGCTCTCTCCTACAATGAGCAGTTCTTC.

The chain is built from TRBV19 and TRBJ2-5, with D possibly matching TRBD1 (5 bases). The germline V gene encodes CDR1 LNHDA and CDR2 SQIVND (reference sequence). V lost 5 bases and J lost 1, with 8 bases in between. This CDR3 region has 13 residues. The CDR3 bases are TGTGCCAGTAGTGGGGCCCTCCAAGAGACCCAGTACTTC. Protein sequence: CASSGALQETQYF. The variable domain in full, completed from reference TRBV19 and TRBJ2-5, reads DGGITQSPKYLFRKEGQNVTLSCEQNLNHDAMYWYRQDPGQGLRLIYYSQIVNDFQKGDIAEGYSVSREKKESFPLTVTSAQKNPTAFYLCASSGALQETQYFGPGTRLLVL.

The rearrangement links TRBV28 to TRBJ2-7; TRBD2 is a possible D gene (7 bases). Germline CDR1 reads MDHEN; CDR2 reads SYDVKM. Trimming removed 6 bases at V and 9 bases at J, with 21 bases between. This CDR3 comprises 14 residues. CDR3 amino acids: CASRLHRDYEGQYF. The CDR3 region has the DNA TGTGCCAGCAGATTGCACAGGGACTACGAAGGGCAGTACTTC.

This clone was seen a handful of times. This sequence joins TRBV19 and TRBJ1-2; D gene unclear. The germline V gene encodes CDR1 LNHDA and CDR2 SQIVND (reference sequence). The CDR3 has 16 residues. With 7 bases removed from V and 2 bases from J, the gap between germline ends came to 20 bases. In DNA, the CDR3 is TGTGCCAGTACTCGACGGGGTCTGGCTCTCAACTATGGCTACACCTTC. The encoded protein is CASTRRGLALNYGYTF.

The chain combines TRBV10-2 with TRBJ1-5; unclear D gene. Germline V gene lookup returns CDR1 WSHSY and CDR2 SAAADI. The CDR3 has 14 residues. The V end lost 0 bases, the J end lost 7 bases, and 10 bases lay between the germline ends. Here the CDR3 DNA reads TGCGCCAGCAGTGAGTCGACTCCGGACCAGCCCCAGCATTTT. It is translated as CASSESTPDQPQHF.

The DNA for the CDR3 is TGTGCCAGCCCCAAAGAGAGACTCCTGCGCCCTTGCACAGATACGCAGTATTTT. It specifies CASPKERLLRPCTDTQYF. The V and J genes are TRBV21-1 and TRBJ2-3; the DNA was not used to check the table's D call, TRBD2. TRBV21-1 has pseudogene status. This CDR3 has 18 residues.

To note about this clone: This sample also contains other DNA sequences that code for the same CDR3. The V call is TRBV2, the J call TRBJ2-3; D tentatively fits TRBD1 or TRBD2 (5 bases each). V lost 1 base and J lost 7, with 6 bases in between. In germline, CDR1 is SNHLY, CDR2 FYNNEI. The CDR3 extends over 12 amino acids. CDR3 loop: CASSEGGYTQYF. CDR3 sequence (DNA): TGTGCCAGCAGTGAAGGGGGGTATACGCAGTATTTT.

The chain has TRBV7-8 and TRBJ2-7; unclear D gene. The CDR3 runs to 15 residues. V was trimmed by 5 bases and J by 2 bases, leaving 16 bases between them. Per germline, CDR1 SGHVS and CDR2 FQNEAQ. The CDR3 sequence is CASSQGATPAYEQYF. For the CDR3, the DNA is TGTGCCAGCAGCCAAGGCGCTACCCCGGCCTACGAGCAGTACTTC.

J is TRBJ2-2 and V is TRBV27; maybe TRBD1 (5 bases). The V end was cut by 2 bases, the J end by 7 bases, with 8 bases between. This CDR3 has 13 residues. From germline, CDR1 is MNHEY and CDR2 SMNVEV (reference sequence). The CDR3 DNA sequence: TGTGCCAGCAGTTTAAAGGGGATCGGGGAGCTGTTTTTT. It is translated as CASSLKGIGELFF.

The rearrangement links TRBV20-1 to TRBJ2-7; no reliable D call. This CDR3 has 11 amino acids. Trimming stripped 6 bases from V and 9 bases from J, with 15 bases between. The germline V gene has CDR1 DFQATT and CDR2 SNEGSKA (reference sequence). The CDR3 nucleotides read TGCAGTGCCTCCGTCGGTGGCGGGCAGTACTTC. Its translation is CSASVGGGQYF.

This clone has a single count. V gene TRBV6-1 combines with J gene TRBJ1-4, with 9 bases fitting TRBD1. This CDR3 is 16 amino acids long. Germline-derived CDR1 and CDR2 are MNHNS and SASEGT. Trimming removed 4 bases from V and 0 bases from J; junction bases left unmatched: 3. CDR3 loop: CASSVRQGATNEKLFF. CDR3 sequence (DNA): TGTGCCAGCAGTGTCCGACAGGGGGCAACTAATGAAAAACTGTTTTTT.

The rearrangement joins TRBV7-2 to TRBJ2-1, with 10 bases aligning to TRBD2. Germline assignment: CDR1 SGHTA and CDR2 FQGNSA. The CDR3 length is 15 residues. With 3 bases clipped from V and 10 bases from J, the junction kept 9 bases outside the gene matches. The CDR3 here is CASSFASGRVGEQFF. The CDR3 bases are TGTGCCAGCAGCTTCGCTAGCGGGAGAGTTGGGGAGCAGTTCTTC.

The table lists this clone with a few counts. V is TRBV28 and J is TRBJ2-7; 9 nucleotides match TRBD1. Trimming at V came to 8 bases and at J to 4 bases, leaving 12 bases not matched to a gene. CDR3 size: 15 residues. Germline V gives CDR1 MDHEN, CDR2 SYDVKM. CDR3: CASRQWGQGWYEQYF. The CDR3 coding sequence is TGTGCCAGCCGACAGTGGGGACAGGGATGGTACGAGCAGTACTTC.